The 26 T cell receptor beta chains below come from one sample, sequenced in a study of monozygotic twins with cystic fibrosis. Some clones are missing from TCRdb's copy, which holds only in-frame ones; the method was immunoSEQ multiplex PCR. Of over 20,000 clones listed, about 97% are singletons. Input material: blood. The receptors derive from a girl aged 5 to 17 with cystic fibrosis.

This clone was counted once. This rearrangement joins TRBV27 to TRBJ1-1, with TRBD1 as a possible D gene (6 bases). The CDR3 length is 16 residues. CDR1 and CDR2 from the germline V gene are MNHEY and SMNVEV (reference sequence). The V end lost 5 bases, the J end lost 0 bases, and 16 bases lay between the germline ends. This CDR3 is CASSPTGHHMNTEAFF. The CDR3 DNA follows: TGTGCCAGCAGTCCTACGGGACACCACATGAACACTGAAGCTTTCTTT.

Comment on this clone: A junction boundary mismatches the germline segment, possibly from a read error. The J gene is TRBJ2-4, the V gene TRBV2; D unclear. Germline values: CDR1 SNHLY, CDR2 FYNNEI. The CDR3 loop spans 14 amino acids. CDR3 nucleotide sequence: TGTGCCAGCAGCGAAGACTCCCGTGCGAACATTCAGTACTTC. It encodes CASSEDSRANIQYF. Together with reference TRBV2 and TRBJ2-4, the CDR3 gives the full variable domain: EPEVTQTPSHQVTQMGQEVILRCVPISNHLYFYWYRQILGQKVEFLVSFYNNEISEKSEIFDDQFSVERPDGSNFTLKIRSTKLEDSAMYFCASSEDSRANIQYFGAGTRLSVL.

This chain uses TRBV9 with TRBJ2-2; 8 nucleotides line up with TRBD2. This CDR3 spans 17 amino acids. CDR1 and CDR2 (germline): SGDLS, YYNGEE. Losses at the gene ends were 1 base for V and 8 bases for J; bases not matched to a gene: 13. CDR3 DNA: TGTGCCAGCAGCGTAAGTTCGAGCGGGAGCGGTACGGGGGAGCTGTTTTTT. Encoded protein: CASSVSSSGSGTGELFF.

The chain links TRBV30 to TRBJ2-2; weak D call: TRBD2 (5 bases). The CDR3 runs 15 residues. With 5 bases removed from V and 6 bases from J, the gap between germline ends came to 19 bases. Germline lookup yields CDR1 GTSNPN and CDR2 SVGIG (reference sequence). CDR3: CAWGTDSRPAGELFF. DNA of the CDR3: TGTGCCTGGGGAACGGACTCTCGACCCGCCGGGGAGCTGTTTTTT.

This chain connects TRBV7-2 to TRBJ1-4, with TRBD1 matching 7 bases. The germline V gene has CDR1 SGHTA and CDR2 FQGNSA. The junction had 13 bases not matched to a gene; V was cut back by 5 bases and J by 7 bases. CDR3 size: 16 residues. CDR3 amino acids: CASSHDRVVSGEKLFF. The CDR3 nucleotides are TGTGCCAGCAGCCATGACAGGGTAGTTTCCGGTGAAAAACTGTTTTTT. The whole variable domain, remainder taken from reference TRBV7-2 and TRBJ1-4, is GAGVSQSPSNKVTEKGKDVELRCDPISGHTALYWYRQSLGQGLEFLIYFQGNSAPDKSGLPSDRFSAERTGGSVSTLTIQRTQQEDSAVYLCASSHDRVVSGEKLFFGSGTQLSVL.

This clone was counted a single time. The chain is built from TRBV4-3 and TRBJ1-2; 8 bases are shared with TRBD1. V gave up 2 bases and J gave up 6 bases; unmatched junction bases: 8. The germline CDR1 and CDR2 sequences are LGHNA and YSLEER. The length of the CDR3 is 15 residues. CDR3 in DNA: TGCGCCAGCAGCCAACAACAGGGGGTAGGGGATGGCTACACCTTC. This sequence encodes CASSQQQGVGDGYTF.

The V call is TRBV28, the J call TRBJ2-3; 13 bases fit TRBD2. CDR3 size: 17 residues. V lost 8 bases to trimming and J lost 2 bases; unmatched junction nucleotides: 10. Looked up from germline, CDR1 is MDHEN and CDR2 is SYDVKM. The CDR3 is CASATPGLAGDTDTQYF. Here the CDR3 DNA reads TGTGCCAGCGCCACCCCTGGACTAGCGGGAGACACAGATACGCAGTATTTT.

The chain couples TRBV19 to TRBJ2-3; 11 bases agree with TRBD2. The CDR3 runs to 17 residues. CDR1 LNHDA and CDR2 SQIVND come from the germline V gene (reference sequence). J gave up 0 bases and V 6 bases, and 8 bases lay outside the gene matches. In nucleotides, the CDR3 is TGTGCCAGTAGGCAAAGGGGACTAGCGGATAGCACAGATACGCAGTATTTT. It yields the protein CASRQRGLADSTDTQYF. Variable domain in full (rest from reference TRBV19 and TRBJ2-3): DGGITQSPKYLFRKEGQNVTLSCEQNLNHDAMYWYRQDPGQGLRLIYYSQIVNDFQKGDIAEGYSVSREKKESFPLTVTSAQKNPTAFYLCASRQRGLADSTDTQYFGPGTRLTVL.

J is TRBJ1-3 and V is TRBV7-9; D possibly corresponds to TRBD1 (5 bases). This CDR3 comprises 18 residues. V was cut by 3 bases and J by 4 bases, with 22 bases left in between. Germline V gives CDR1 SEHNR, CDR2 FQNEAQ (reference sequence). CDR3 sequence reads: CASSLGLGPRRGGNTIYF. CDR3 bases: TGTGCCAGCAGCTTGGGACTCGGACCCCGACGAGGGGGAAACACCATATATTTT.

The gene calls are TRBV11-2 and TRBJ1-1; D is perhaps TRBD1 (6 bases). V gave up 3 bases and J gave up 4 bases, with 21 bases separating them. The CDR3 extends over 17 amino acids. CDR1 and CDR2 (germline): SGHAT, FQNNGV. CDR3 nucleotide sequence: TGTGCCAGCAGCTTCTATGAACAGGGTCCTGAGGCCACTGAAGCTTTCTTT. Its protein product is CASSFYEQGPEATEAFF.

The chain joins TRBV5-1 to TRBJ2-1; D gene unclear. Trimming cost V 7 bases and J 0 bases, with 11 bases left between them. The V gene's germline CDR1 is SGHRS and CDR2 YFSETQ. This CDR3 is built from 14 residues. For the CDR3, the DNA is TGCGCCAGCGGGTACGTTAGCTCCTACAATGAGCAGTTCTTC. Protein sequence: CASGYVSSYNEQFF.

This chain links TRBV19 with TRBJ2-1, with TRBD2 matching over 7 bases. This CDR3 spans 18 amino acids. Germline trimming cut 1 base from V and 5 bases from J; bases unmatched to any gene: 14. Per the germline V gene, CDR1 is LNHDA and CDR2 is SQIVND (reference sequence). The CDR3 nucleotides are TGTGCCAGTAGTATAGGTATGGTTAATGGCGGGAGACACAATGAGCAGTTCTTC. Amino acids: CASSIGMVNGGRHNEQFF.

The genes are TRBV27 and TRBJ2-5; D not certain. This CDR3 comprises 15 residues. Trimming took off 0 bases at V and 1 base at J, with 9 bases between the two ends. Per germline, CDR1 MNHEY and CDR2 SMNVEV (reference sequence). The CDR3 loop is CASSLSPSTQETQYF. In nucleotides, the CDR3 is TGTGCCAGCAGTTTATCCCCCTCTACCCAAGAGACCCAGTACTTC.

The chain combines TRBV29-1 with TRBJ2-3; D unclear. The CDR3 length is 16 residues. The germline V and J ends were trimmed by 3 bases and 3 bases, with 19 bases remaining between them. Looked up from germline, CDR1 is SQVTM and CDR2 is ANQGSEA. The chain's CDR3 is CSVEGRDEKETDTQYF. CDR3 DNA: TGCAGCGTTGAGGGTAGGGATGAGAAGGAAACAGATACGCAGTATTTT.

In this sample, this clone turned up once. The chain is built from TRBV6-1 and TRBJ2-1; TRBD2 matches 9 bases. The CDR3 extends over 18 amino acids. Germline V lookup: CDR1 MNHNS, CDR2 SASEGT. Trimming at V came to 3 bases and at J to 1 base, leaving 10 bases not matched to a gene. The CDR3 protein is CASSETALLAGSYNEQFF. CDR3 coding DNA: TGTGCCAGCAGTGAGACTGCGCTACTAGCGGGTTCCTACAATGAGCAGTTCTTC.

V is TRBV14 and J is TRBJ2-6, with D possibly matching TRBD2 (6 bases). The V gene lost 4 bases and the J gene lost 3 bases, with 10 bases spanning the gap. The germline gives CDR1 SGHDN, CDR2 FVKESK. The CDR3 runs 15 residues. The CDR3 loop reads CASSPLAYGANVLTF. The CDR3 bases are TGTGCCAGCAGCCCCCTAGCGTATGGGGCCAACGTCCTGACTTTC.

In nucleotides, the CDR3 is TGTGCCAGCAGCCAGGATGACAGGGCCTCTGAAGCTTTCTTT. It specifies CASSQDDRASEAFF. The chain uses TRBV4-2 and TRBJ1-1; 7 bases are shared with TRBD1. The trim removed 3 bases at V and 6 bases at J, leaving 7 bases unmatched. In germline, CDR1 is LGHNA, CDR2 YNFKEQ. The CDR3 has 14 amino acids.

J is TRBJ1-1 and V is TRBV2, with 7 bases matching TRBD1. The V segment lost 6 bases and the J segment 1 base; nucleotides outside the gene matches: 11. The CDR3 is made up of 16 amino acids. Germline V gene sequence: CDR1 SNHLY, CDR2 FYNNEI. CDR3 nucleotide sequence: TGTGCCAGCAGAACAAGCGGGGACAGTAGGAACACTGAAGCTTTCTTT. Its protein product is CASRTSGDSRNTEAFF.

The chain uses TRBV28 and TRBJ2-7, with D possibly TRBD1 on 5 matching bases. The V and J ends lost 7 bases and 2 bases respectively, with 9 bases between them. CDR3 length: 12 amino acids. CDR1 and CDR2 (germline): MDHEN, SYDVKM. The CDR3 DNA follows: TGTGCCAGCACAACAGGTCCCTACGAGCAGTACTTC. This codes for CASTTGPYEQYF.

For the CDR3, the DNA is TGCGCCAGCAGCTGGACGCGGGTGGAGTTCACAGATACGCAGTATTTT. This encodes CASSWTRVEFTDTQYF. The chain combines TRBV5-1 with TRBJ2-3, with D possibly being TRBD2 (5 bases). V lost 3 bases and J lost 2, with 16 bases in between. The CDR3 covers 16 residues. The germline CDR1 and CDR2 sequences are SGHRS and YFSETQ.

The rearrangement joins TRBV9 to TRBJ2-3; D unresolved. The V gene lost 0 bases and the J gene lost 3 bases, with 2 bases spanning the gap. Germline assignment: CDR1 SGDLS and CDR2 YYNGEE. The CDR3 is made up of 12 amino acids. CDR3 DNA: TGTGCCAGCAGCGTAGGAACAGATACGCAGTATTTT. Its translation is CASSVGTDTQYF.

The chain recombines TRBV6-5 with TRBJ1-1; no firm D call. Trimming shortened V by 0 bases and J by 7 bases, and 12 bases separated the two germline ends. Germline V lookup: CDR1 MNHEY, CDR2 SVGAGI. There are 14 residues in the CDR3. The CDR3 DNA reads TGTGCCAGCAGTTACTCGACTACCGGAGGTGAAGCTTTCTTT. This codes for CASSYSTTGGEAFF.

This chain joins TRBV28 and TRBJ1-2; TRBD1 matches at 7 bases. Germline CDR1 MDHEN, CDR2 SYDVKM. The J segment lost 5 bases and the V segment lost 9 bases, leaving 12 bases of the junction unmatched. This CDR3 contains 14 residues. CDR3 protein: CASKGGDRSYGYTF. The CDR3 DNA sequence: TGTGCCAGTAAAGGAGGGGACAGATCATATGGCTACACCTTC.

The V and J genes are TRBV6-5 and TRBJ2-7; 7 nucleotides agree with TRBD1. V trimming: 6 bases; J trimming: 4 bases; junction bases outside the gene matches: 12. In germline, CDR1 is MNHEY, CDR2 SVGAGI. The CDR3 loop spans 15 amino acids. In nucleotides, the CDR3 is TGTGCCAGCAGGCCGGGACAGTTAGGGTTATACGAGCAGTACGTC. It codes for CASRPGQLGLYEQYV.

The J gene is TRBJ2-5, the V gene TRBV2; the D is unclear. This CDR3 region has 11 residues. CDR1 and CDR2 (germline): SNHLY, FYNNEI. V lost 8 bases and J lost 2, with 6 bases in between. The CDR3 region is CASRRQETQYF. CDR3 DNA sequence: TGTGCCAGCCGGAGACAAGAGACCCAGTACTTC.

The chain carries TRBV19 and TRBJ2-1; TRBD2 matches 10 bases. Germline V gives CDR1 LNHDA, CDR2 SQIVND (reference sequence). CDR3 length: 16 residues. Unmatched junction bases numbered 8, after V lost 6 bases and J lost 3 bases. The CDR3 here is CASRGLAGDIYNEQFF. Here the CDR3 DNA reads TGTGCCAGTAGGGGCCTAGCGGGAGACATCTACAATGAGCAGTTCTTC.